In its sample, the clone carrying this T cell receptor (beta chain) was seen many times. The data stem from a study of T-cell memory formation after mild COVID-19. Trimming pared 7 bases from V and 1 base from J, leaving 17 bases between. This CDR3 region has 16 residues. Looked up from germline, CDR1 is SGHVS and CDR2 is FNYEAQ. TCRdb reprocessed the 5' RACE reads via MiXCR and lists one record per CDR3 protein. The sample consists of about 110,000 distinct CDR3 sequences, about a sixth of them appearing once. The rearrangement joins TRBV7-6 to TRBJ2-1; tentatively, D is TRBD1 (6 bases). Sequencing was done on a sample of PBMCs or a T cell subset sorted from them (not recorded which). This clonotype originated in a man aged 18 to 30 who had mild COVID-19 (a few samples of this study predate the infection). Cell type and time point are not known. In DNA, the CDR3 is TGTGCCAGCACCCAACAGGGCTATGCTTCCTACAATGAGCAGTTCTTC. Translation: CASTQQGYASYNEQFF.